These 3 T cell receptor beta chains share one sample of origin, sequenced in a study of early T cells in non-severe SARS-CoV-2 infection. MiXCR, run by TCRdb on the 5' RACE reads, gives a single entry per CDR3 protein. The sample holds approximately 69,000 distinct CDR3 sequences; approximately 10% are singletons and the top ten take 5% to 7%. The material sequenced was whole blood, taken at baseline. These TCRs come from an adult who was a healthcare worker with PCR-confirmed SARS-CoV-2 infection or an uninfected control (not recorded which).

Many counts were recorded for this clonotype. The gene calls are TRBV14 and TRBJ1-3; D not certain. Germline V gives CDR1 SGHDN, CDR2 FVKESK. The CDR3 is made up of 14 amino acids. Deletions cut 1 base from V and 3 bases from J, with 7 bases between. The CDR3 DNA sequence: TGTGCCAGCAGCCAAGGGGGAGTTGGAAACACCATATATTTT. It yields the protein CASSQGGVGNTIYF.

This clonotype was recorded many times. The chain couples TRBV11-2 to TRBJ1-1; no reliable D call. CDR1 SGHAT and CDR2 FQNNGV come from the germline V gene. CDR3 length equals 16 residues. Trimming removed 5 bases at V and 4 bases at J, with 20 bases between. The CDR3 DNA reads TGTGCCAGCAGCCTCCCGATCCTTAGCCGGGCCACTGAAGCTTTCTTT. Protein: CASSLPILSRATEAFF.

This clonotype was counted ten times or more. V gene TRBV9 combines with J gene TRBJ2-5; D is undetermined. The CDR3 is 13 residues long. Germline CDR1 is SGDLS and CDR2 is YYNGEE. V lost 0 bases and J lost 4, with 7 bases in between. The CDR3 protein is CASSVDSGETQYF. The CDR3, as DNA: TGTGCCAGCAGCGTAGATTCGGGAGAGACCCAGTACTTC. Combining the CDR3 with reference TRBV9 and TRBJ2-5 gives the whole variable domain DSGVTQTPKHLITATGQRVTLRCSPRSGDLSVYWYQQSLDQGLQFLIQYYNGEERAKGNILERFSAQQFPDLHSELNLSSLELGDSALYFCASSVDSGETQYFGPGTRLLVL.